The clone carrying this TCR beta chain was found once. The authors' processing: Cell counts per sample came from amplifying reference gene primers. Method: immunoSEQ multiplex PCR; TCRdb's copy keeps in-frame clones and lacks some. The V and J calls and clone size come from that table; D and trimming were worked out from the DNA. Among over 150,000 clones listed, around 87% were seen once. Germline V gene data show CDR1 as MGHRA and CDR2 as YSYEKL. The CDR3 loop spans 16 amino acids. The V end lost 0 bases, the J end lost 10 bases, and 16 bases lay between the germline ends. Patients of the Seattle cohort, enrolled during active infection, were followed longitudinally. This sample is part of a study of blood T cell repertoires in COVID-19. Study context: The samples span acute and convalescent COVID-19 from the United States, Italy and Spain. The analysed material was cDNA or gDNA that came from T cells, B-cell-depleted T cells, or PBMCs.

This chain uses TRBV4-1 with TRBJ1-6; a weak D match, TRBD1 (6 bases). The sequencing sample was made of peripheral blood. This TCR derives from a man aged 60 to 69 with COVID-19, enrolled during active disease. CDR3 DNA: TGCGCCAGCAGCCAAGAAGTCAGGGCAGGGGTCTCACCCCTCCACTTT. This gives the protein CASSQEVRAGVSPLHF.